A single sample is the source of the 20 T cell receptor beta chains below, sequenced in a study of identical twins. MiXCR, applied by TCRdb to the 5' RACE reads, yields one record per CDR3 protein. The sample shows some 440,000 distinct CDR3 sequences, around 24% of them seen only once. These data also formed part of another study, on T cells expressing NK-cell markers.

Sequencing was done on a sample of CD4+ T cells sorted from blood. Receptor source: a young woman in good health.

This clonotype was recorded a few times. The chain has TRBV6-5 and TRBJ1-1, with D perhaps TRBD1 (5 bases). Germline CDR1 reads MNHEY; CDR2 reads SVGAGI. V lost 5 bases to trimming and J lost 0 bases, with 13 bases between them. This CDR3 has 15 residues. CDR3 amino acids: CASSHRGALNTEAFF. In nucleotides, the CDR3 is TGTGCCAGCAGTCACCGGGGCGCTTTGAACACTGAAGCTTTCTTT.

The chain recombines TRBV7-9 with TRBJ2-7; D remains ambiguous. V dropped 5 bases and J dropped 1 base, with 6 bases sitting between them. In germline, CDR1 is SEHNR, CDR2 FQNEAQ (reference sequence). The CDR3 totals 12 residues. The chain's CDR3 is CASSPQSYEQYF. CDR3 bases: TGTGCCAGCAGCCCCCAGTCCTACGAGCAGTACTTC.

The J gene is TRBJ1-1, the V gene TRBV11-2; D gene uncertain. CDR3 length: 13 residues. V lost 3 bases and J lost 9, with 14 bases in between. CDR1 and CDR2 (germline): SGHAT, FQNNGV. CDR3 in DNA: TGTGCCAGCAGCTTCGGGAACGGTGAAAAAGCTTTCTTT. Translation: CASSFGNGEKAFF.

The sample holds a few counts of this clonotype. The V call is TRBV11-2, the J call TRBJ1-1; TRBD1 aligns across 7 bases. This CDR3 spans 15 amino acids. CDR1 SGHAT and CDR2 FQNNGV come from the germline V gene. Germline trimming cut 3 bases from V and 1 base from J; bases unmatched to any gene: 5. The CDR3 protein is CASSFRQGGNTEAFF. The CDR3 nucleotides read TGTGCCAGCAGCTTCCGACAGGGAGGGAACACTGAAGCTTTCTTT.

This clonotype was found many times. The V call is TRBV5-8, the J call TRBJ1-5; D is ambiguous. CDR3 length: 16 residues. CDR1 SGHTS and CDR2 YDEGEE come from the germline V gene. The ends were cut back, 4 bases at V and 1 base at J, with 15 bases in the middle. The DNA of the CDR3 is TGTGCCAGCAGCCCCCGGGCCCTCGTAAGCAATCAGCCCCAGCATTTT. Amino acid sequence: CASSPRALVSNQPQHF.

The chain employs TRBV20-1 and TRBJ2-1, with D tentatively TRBD2 (5 bases). The CDR3 consists of 12 residues. The germline V gene encodes CDR1 DFQATT and CDR2 SNEGSKA (reference sequence). The CDR3 region is CSVYGMRNEQFF. CDR3 nucleotides: TGCAGCGTTTACGGGATGAGGAATGAGCAGTTCTTC.

This clonotype has a single count. Relative to the germline gene, one junction end is altered; a read error may explain this. The chain combines TRBV12-3 or TRBV12-4 with TRBJ2-1; the match to TRBD2 covers 10 bases. CDR3 length equals 14 residues. The CDR3 DNA is TGTGCCAGCAGTCTAGCGGGAGTCAGTAATGAGCAGTTCTTC. Its translation is CASSLAGVSNEQFF.

This sequence joins TRBV20-1 and TRBJ2-5, with TRBD2 matching 10 bases. V trimming: 5 bases; J trimming: 4 bases; junction bases outside the gene matches: 10. CDR3 length: 15 amino acids. In germline, CDR1 is DFQATT, CDR2 SNEGSKA (reference sequence). CDR3 sequence (DNA): TGCAGTGCTGGAGGTAGCGGGGGGCGGACAGAGACCCAGTACTTC. Translation gives CSAGGSGGRTETQYF.

This clonotype was observed a few times. V usage is TRBV20-1 and J usage is TRBJ1-1; D gene unclear. Germline values: CDR1 DFQATT, CDR2 SNEGSKA (reference sequence). The CDR3 spans 13 residues. Trimming removed 3 bases from V and 3 bases from J, with 11 bases in between. CDR3 loop: CSASALMDTEAFF. The DNA of the CDR3 is TGCAGTGCTAGCGCTTTAATGGACACTGAAGCTTTCTTT.

The V gene is TRBV24-1, the J gene TRBJ1-6; D unresolved. CDR1 is KGHDR and CDR2 is SFDVKD in the germline V gene. Trimming pared 9 bases from V and 9 bases from J, leaving 8 bases between. This CDR3 is 11 amino acids long. CDR3 region: CATQSGSPLHF. The CDR3 nucleotides are TGTGCCACCCAATCCGGTTCACCCCTCCACTTT.

This clonotype was detected ten times or more. This chain connects TRBV10-3 to TRBJ2-1; D remains unclear. Germline CDR1 ENHRY, CDR2 SYGVKD. Trimming took off 0 bases at V and 6 bases at J, with 9 bases between the two ends. The CDR3 runs 14 residues. CDR3 in DNA: TGTGCCATCAGTGAGTCGAATAGTCCCAATGAGCAGTTCTTC. Its protein product is CAISESNSPNEQFF.

In its sample, this clonotype was seen a few times. The chain joins TRBV19 to TRBJ2-7; D unresolved. Per germline, CDR1 LNHDA and CDR2 SQIVND (reference sequence). Deletions cut 3 bases from V and 1 base from J, with 7 bases between. This CDR3 spans 13 amino acids. The CDR3 sequence is CASSIGYSYEQYF. CDR3 bases: TGTGCCAGTAGTATCGGATATTCCTACGAGCAGTACTTC.

This clonotype was seen a few times. The chain combines TRBV5-1 with TRBJ2-1; D possibly corresponds to TRBD1 (6 bases). Germline V gives CDR1 SGHRS, CDR2 YFSETQ. Trimming pared 0 bases from V and 7 bases from J, leaving 17 bases between. There are 16 residues in the CDR3. The DNA for the CDR3 is TGCGCCAGCAGCTTGGATGTGGGGGCCAAGACGAATGAGCAGTTCTTC. Protein: CASSLDVGAKTNEQFF.

The rearrangement links TRBV5-1 to TRBJ2-5; D is possibly TRBD2 (6 bases). The CDR3 runs to 16 residues. V was cut by 0 bases and J by 2 bases, with 14 bases left in between. From germline, CDR1 is SGHRS and CDR2 YFSETQ. CDR3 residues: CASSLALIGTQETQYF. The CDR3 DNA is TGCGCCAGCAGCTTGGCGCTCATTGGGACTCAAGAGACCCAGTACTTC. Together with reference TRBV5-1 and TRBJ2-5, the CDR3 gives the full variable domain: KAGVTQTPRYLIKTRGQQVTLSCSPISGHRSVSWYQQTPGQGLQFLFEYFSETQRNKGNFPGRFSGRQFSNSRSEMNVSTLELGDSALYLCASSLALIGTQETQYFGPGTRLLVL.

The J gene is TRBJ2-1, the V gene TRBV21-1; no check of the table's D call, TRBD1, against the DNA was made. TRBV21-1 is a pseudogene locus. The CDR3 totals 20 residues. The CDR3: CASSKPLNMRLRVDYNEQFF. CDR3 nucleotide sequence: TGTGCCAGCAGCAAACCCCTAAACATGAGGCTGCGAGTGGACTACAATGAGCAGTTCTTC.

This clonotype has ten or more counts. The J gene is TRBJ1-1, the V gene TRBV7-9; D remains unclear. Germline V gene sequence: CDR1 SEHNR, CDR2 FQNEAQ (reference sequence). V was cut by 5 bases and J by 0 bases, with 10 bases left in between. CDR3 length: 14 amino acids. The CDR3 here is CASSLLELNTEAFF. The CDR3 DNA follows: TGTGCCAGCAGCCTACTGGAGCTGAACACTGAAGCTTTCTTT. The entire variable domain, with the rest obtained from reference TRBV7-9 and TRBJ1-1, is as follows: DTGVSQNPRHKITKRGQNVTFRCDPISEHNRLYWYRQTLGQGPEFLTYFQNEAQLEKSRLLSDRFSAERPKGSFSTLEIQRTEQGDSAMYLCASSLLELNTEAFFGQGTRLTVV.

This clonotype was counted between two and nine times. The chain uses TRBV9 and TRBJ2-1, with a possible D match to TRBD2 (8 bases). Germline assignment: CDR1 SGDLS and CDR2 YYNGEE. The ends were cut back, 2 bases at V and 9 bases at J, with 18 bases in the middle. This CDR3 spans 15 amino acids. CDR3 sequence reads: CASSVSGREGAEQFF. Here the CDR3 DNA reads TGTGCCAGCAGCGTTTCGGGCCGGGAGGGGGCTGAGCAGTTCTTC.

The chain carries TRBV9 and TRBJ2-3, with D possibly matching TRBD1 (6 bases). The CDR3 loop spans 14 amino acids. V was cut by 3 bases and J by 2 bases, with 10 bases left in between. From germline, CDR1 is SGDLS and CDR2 YYNGEE. The chain's CDR3 is CASSGRQATDTQYF. The DNA of the CDR3 is TGTGCCAGCAGCGGAAGACAGGCCACAGATACGCAGTATTTT.

This clonotype was found a few times. The chain combines TRBV10-2 with TRBJ2-3; TRBD2 matches 7 bases. The CDR3 runs 14 residues. Germline V CDR1 and CDR2: WSHSY, SAAADI. The V gene end was trimmed by 6 bases and the J gene end by 0 bases; junction bases not matched to a gene: 3. The CDR3 bases are TGCGCCAGCAGGGATAGCGGGAGCACAGATACGCAGTATTTT. Protein: CASRDSGSTDTQYF.

This clonotype has only a few counts. The CDR3 DNA follows: TGTGCCAGCAGTTTGTCAGGGTCCGAAGCTTTCTTT. This encodes CASSLSGSEAFF. The genes are TRBV12-3 or TRBV12-4 and TRBJ1-1; D is perhaps TRBD1 (5 bases). The CDR3 runs 12 residues. Trimming took 3 bases from V and 8 from J, leaving 10 bases between them.